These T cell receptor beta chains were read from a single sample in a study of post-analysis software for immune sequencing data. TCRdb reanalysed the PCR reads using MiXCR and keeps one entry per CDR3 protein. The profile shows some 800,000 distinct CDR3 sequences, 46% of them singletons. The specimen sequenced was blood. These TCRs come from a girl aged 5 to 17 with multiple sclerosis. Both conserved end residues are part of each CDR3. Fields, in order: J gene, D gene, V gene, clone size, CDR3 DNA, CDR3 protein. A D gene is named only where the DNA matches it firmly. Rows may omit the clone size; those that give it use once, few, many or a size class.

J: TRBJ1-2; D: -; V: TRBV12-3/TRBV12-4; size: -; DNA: TGTGCCAGCTGTGCCGGGGGGTATCATGGCTACACCTTC; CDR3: CASCAGGYHGYTF
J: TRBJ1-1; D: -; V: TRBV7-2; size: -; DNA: TGTGCCGGCACCCTTCAGGGGTCGGACACTGAAGCTTTCTTT; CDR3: CAGTLQGSDTEAFF
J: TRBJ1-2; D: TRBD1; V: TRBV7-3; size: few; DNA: TGTGCCAGCAGCCCCGGACAGGGTTCAGCATATGGCTACACCTTC; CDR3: CASSPGQGSAYGYTF
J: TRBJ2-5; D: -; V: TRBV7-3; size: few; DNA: TGTGCCAGCAGCCCCGGGACCCCTCCAAAGACCCAGTACTTC; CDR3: CASSPGTPPKTQYF
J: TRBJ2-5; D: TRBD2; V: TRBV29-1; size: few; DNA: TGCAGCGTTGCTCCGGGACTAGCGGCTCAAGAGACCCAGTACTTC; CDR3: CSVAPGLAAQETQYF
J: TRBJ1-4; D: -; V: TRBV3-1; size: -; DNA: TGTGCCAGCAGCCAAAATGCGGTTGGCGCAACTAATGAAAAACTGTTTTTT; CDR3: CASSQNAVGATNEKLFF
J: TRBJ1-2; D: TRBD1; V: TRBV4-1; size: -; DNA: TGCGCCAGCAGCCAAGACGAACGGGACAGCAGCTATGGCTACACCTTC; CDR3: CASSQDERDSSYGYTF
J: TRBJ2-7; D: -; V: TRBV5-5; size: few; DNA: TGTGCCAGCCATAGCGGAACCTACGAGCAGTACTTC; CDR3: CASHSGTYEQYF
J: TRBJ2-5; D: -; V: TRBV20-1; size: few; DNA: TGCAGTGCTAGTGAGGGCTGGAACCAAGAGACCCAGTACTTC; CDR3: CSASEGWNQETQYF
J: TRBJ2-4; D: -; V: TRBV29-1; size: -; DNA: TGCAGCGTTGAAGAGGGGGGCGGAAACATTCAGTACTTC; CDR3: CSVEEGGGNIQYF
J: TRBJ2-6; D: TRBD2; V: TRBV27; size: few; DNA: TGTGCCAGCAGTTCGCCCTCTCGCATTAGCGGGAGTAGTGTAGGTGGGGCCAACGTCCTGACTTTC; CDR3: CASSSPSRISGSSVGGANVLTF
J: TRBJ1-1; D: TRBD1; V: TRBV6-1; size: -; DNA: TGTGCCAGCAGGGACAGGGCCTTCACTGAAGCTTTCTTT; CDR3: CASRDRAFTEAFF
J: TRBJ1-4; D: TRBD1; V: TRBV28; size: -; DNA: TGTGCCAGCAGTTTGCAGGGGGGGGTGGAACTGTTTTTT; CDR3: CASSLQGGVELFF
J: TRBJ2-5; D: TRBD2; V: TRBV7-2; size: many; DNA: TGTGCCAGCAGCTTAACTAGCGCCCGCCAAGAGACCCAGTACTTC; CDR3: CASSLTSARQETQYF
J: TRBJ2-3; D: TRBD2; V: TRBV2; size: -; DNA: TGTGCCAGCAGTGGGGGACTAGTGGGAGATGTGGATACGCAGTATTTT; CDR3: CASSGGLVGDVDTQYF
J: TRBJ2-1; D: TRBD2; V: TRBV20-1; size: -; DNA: TGCAGTGCGTCCCCGGCTAGCGGGAGCTCCTACAATGAGCAGTTCTTC; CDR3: CSASPASGSSYNEQFF
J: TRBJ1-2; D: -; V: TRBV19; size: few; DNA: TGTGCCAGTAGTATAGCTGTCGGCACGGACTATGGCTACACCTTC; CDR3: CASSIAVGTDYGYTF
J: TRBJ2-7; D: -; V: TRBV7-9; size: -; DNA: TGTGCCAGCAGCTTAGTGTGGCAAGGGGACTACGAGCAGTACTTC; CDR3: CASSLVWQGDYEQYF
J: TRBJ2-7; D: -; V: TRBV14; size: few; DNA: TGTGCCAGCAGCATCCGGGGTGGGGCCTACGAGCAGTACTTC; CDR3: CASSIRGGAYEQYF
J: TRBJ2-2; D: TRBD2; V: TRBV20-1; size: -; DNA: TGCAGTGCGCCCCCGACTAGCGCCGGGCTAGTCGGGGAGCTGTTTTTT; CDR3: CSAPPTSAGLVGELFF
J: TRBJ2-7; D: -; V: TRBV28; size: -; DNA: TGTGCCAGCAGTTTGGCTCACTACGAGCAGTACTTC; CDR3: CASSLAHYEQYF
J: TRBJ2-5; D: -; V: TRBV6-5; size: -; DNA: TGTGCCAGTCTGGGACGGGACCGGGAGACCCAGTACTTC; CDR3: CASLGRDRETQYF
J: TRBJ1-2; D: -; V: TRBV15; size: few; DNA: TGTGCCACCAGCGTCATGACCTCCCGGGCTGGCTACACCTTC; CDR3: CATSVMTSRAGYTF
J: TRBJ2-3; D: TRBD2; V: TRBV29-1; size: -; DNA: TGCAGCGTTGAGCCTGGAGGGACTAGCGACGCAGATACGCAGTATTTT; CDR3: CSVEPGGTSDADTQYF
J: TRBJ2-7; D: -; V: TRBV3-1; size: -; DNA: TGTGCCAGCAGCCGAGCAGCGGAAGACCTCTACGAGCAGTACTTC; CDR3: CASSRAAEDLYEQYF
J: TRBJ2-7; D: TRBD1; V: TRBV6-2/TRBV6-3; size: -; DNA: TGTGCCAGCAGTTACCCCATGGGACAGGCGGCCTACGAGCAGTACTTC; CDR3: CASSYPMGQAAYEQYF
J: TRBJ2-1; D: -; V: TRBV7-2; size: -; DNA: TGTGCCAGCAGCTTGTATACGGACCTTAGCTACAATGAGCAGTTCTTC; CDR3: CASSLYTDLSYNEQFF
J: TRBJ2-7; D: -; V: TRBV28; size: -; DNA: TGTGCCAGCAGTTTCCTCTCTACCTACGAGCAGTACTTC; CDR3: CASSFLSTYEQYF
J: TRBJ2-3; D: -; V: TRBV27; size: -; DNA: TGTGCCAGCAGTTTATACACTAGCACAGATACGCAGTATTTT; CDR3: CASSLYTSTDTQYF
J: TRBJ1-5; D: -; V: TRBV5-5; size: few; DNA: TGTGCCAGCAGCTCCAGCGGGGAGACTCAGCCCCAGCATTTT; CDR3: CASSSSGETQPQHF
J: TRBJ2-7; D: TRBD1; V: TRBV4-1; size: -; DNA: TGCGCCAGCAGCCAAGGATGGACAGGGGCGTCCTACGAGCAGTACTTC; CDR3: CASSQGWTGASYEQYF
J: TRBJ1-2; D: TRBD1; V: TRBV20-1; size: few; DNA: TGCAGTGCACTTGACAGGGATCATGGCTACACCTTC; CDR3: CSALDRDHGYTF
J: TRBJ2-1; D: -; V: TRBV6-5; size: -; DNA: TGTGCCACTAAAGGGCAGAATGAGCAGTTCTTC; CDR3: CATKGQNEQFF
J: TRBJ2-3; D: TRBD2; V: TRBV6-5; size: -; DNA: TGTGCCAGCAGCTCTACTAGCGGCCTCTACACAGATACGCAGTATTTT; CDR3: CASSSTSGLYTDTQYF
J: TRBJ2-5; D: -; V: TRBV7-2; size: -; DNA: TGTGCCAGCAGCTTAGGCACATTCTACCAAGAGACCCAGTACTTC; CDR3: CASSLGTFYQETQYF
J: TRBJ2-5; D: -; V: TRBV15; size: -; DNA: TGTGCCACCAGCGGGTTGACAAAAGAGACCCAGTACTTC; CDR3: CATSGLTKETQYF
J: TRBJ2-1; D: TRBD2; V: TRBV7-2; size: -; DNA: TGTGCCAGCAGCTTGGTGACTAGCGGGGGATCCTACAATGAGCAGTTCTTC; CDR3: CASSLVTSGGSYNEQFF
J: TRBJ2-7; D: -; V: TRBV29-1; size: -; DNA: TGCAGCGTTGATATGGCAGGGGCGAGCTACGAGCAGTACTTC; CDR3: CSVDMAGASYEQYF
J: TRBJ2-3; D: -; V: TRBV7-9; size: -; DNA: TGTGCCAGCAGCCCCGCTGGGGACGCAGATACGCAGTATTTT; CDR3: CASSPAGDADTQYF
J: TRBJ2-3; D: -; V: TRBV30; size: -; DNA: TGTGCCTGGAGTCTGACTACGCCAACAAGCACAGATACGCAGTATTTT; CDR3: CAWSLTTPTSTDTQYF
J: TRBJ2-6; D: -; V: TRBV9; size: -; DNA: TGTGCCAGCAGCGTAGATCCAGGGGCCAACGTCCTGACTTTC; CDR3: CASSVDPGANVLTF
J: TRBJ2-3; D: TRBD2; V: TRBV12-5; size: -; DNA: TGTGCTAGTGGTTTGTCCCGGCTAGCGGGAGGTAACGCAGATACGCAGTATTTT; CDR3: CASGLSRLAGGNADTQYF
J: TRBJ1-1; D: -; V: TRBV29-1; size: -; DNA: TGCAGCGTGAATCCGAGCGGAAAAAACACTGAAGCTTTCTTT; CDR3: CSVNPSGKNTEAFF
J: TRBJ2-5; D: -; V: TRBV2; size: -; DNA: TGTGCCATTTCATTGAGGGGGGATGAGACCCAGTACTTC; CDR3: CAISLRGDETQYF
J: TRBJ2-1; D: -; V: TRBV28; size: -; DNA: TGTGCCAGCAGTCCCCGATTAGGTGAGAATGAGCAGTTCTTC; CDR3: CASSPRLGENEQFF
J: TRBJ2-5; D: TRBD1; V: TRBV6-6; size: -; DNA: TGTGCCAGCAGTAGCTCCGGACAGGGCCAAGAGACCCAGTACTTC; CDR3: CASSSSGQGQETQYF
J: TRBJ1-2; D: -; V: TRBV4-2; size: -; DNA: TGTGCCAGCAGCCAAGATCCCGCGAACTATGGCTACACCTTC; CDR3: CASSQDPANYGYTF